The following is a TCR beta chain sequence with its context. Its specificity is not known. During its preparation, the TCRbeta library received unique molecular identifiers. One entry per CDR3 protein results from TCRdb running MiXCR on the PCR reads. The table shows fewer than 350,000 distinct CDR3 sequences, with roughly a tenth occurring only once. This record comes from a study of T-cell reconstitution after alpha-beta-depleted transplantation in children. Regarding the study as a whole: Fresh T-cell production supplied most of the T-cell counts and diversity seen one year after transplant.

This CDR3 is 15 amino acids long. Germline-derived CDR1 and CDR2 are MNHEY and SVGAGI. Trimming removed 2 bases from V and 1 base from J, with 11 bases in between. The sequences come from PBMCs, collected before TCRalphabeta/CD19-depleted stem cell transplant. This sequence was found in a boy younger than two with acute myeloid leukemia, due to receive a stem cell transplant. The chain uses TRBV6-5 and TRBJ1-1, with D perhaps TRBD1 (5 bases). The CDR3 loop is CASSYGPGTNTEAFF. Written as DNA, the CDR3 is TGTGCCAGCAGTTACGGGCCAGGGACGAACACTGAAGCTTTCTTT.